The 21 T cell receptor beta chains listed next were all sequenced from one sample in a study of blood T cell repertoires in COVID-19. Some clones are missing from TCRdb's copy, which holds only in-frame ones; the method was immunoSEQ multiplex PCR. The sample has 200,000 to 300,000 clones, 84% seen once; the top ten hold 4.2%. What was sequenced was peripheral blood. The receptors come from a man aged 60 to 75 with acute or convalescent COVID-19.

The table lists this clone with a few counts. This chain joins TRBV14 and TRBJ2-1, with D unclear. The germline CDR1 and CDR2 sequences are SGHDN and FVKESK. The V and J ends lost 4 bases and 4 bases respectively, with 2 bases between them. CDR3 length: 11 residues. CDR3 coding DNA: TGTGCCAGCAGCCCGTACAATGAGCAGTTCTTC. This translates into CASSPYNEQFF.

The gene calls are TRBV7-9 and TRBJ1-1, with 7 bases identical to TRBD1. CDR3 size: 13 residues. The junction had 5 bases not matched to a gene; V was cut back by 5 bases and J by 5 bases. CDR1 is SEHNR and CDR2 is FQNEAQ in the germline V gene (reference sequence). The chain's CDR3 is CASSLGTDTEAFF. CDR3 sequence (DNA): TGTGCCAGCAGCCTCGGGACAGATACTGAAGCTTTCTTT.

The chain uses TRBV10-3 and TRBJ1-2, with 7 bases fitting TRBD1. CDR3 length: 11 residues. Germline assignment: CDR1 ENHRY and CDR2 SYGVKD. V shed 6 bases, J shed 8 bases, and the junction held 3 bases outside the gene matches. The chain's CDR3 is CAISTGVGYTF. CDR3 in DNA: TGTGCCATCAGCACAGGGGTCGGCTACACCTTC.

This rearrangement joins TRBV3-1 (or the pseudogene TRBV3-2) to TRBJ2-1; 12 bases agree with TRBD2. Germline CDR1 LGHDT, CDR2 YNNKEL (reference sequence). This CDR3 region has 15 residues. V lost 4 bases, J lost 4 bases, and 2 bases stayed unmatched. This CDR3 reads CASSPGLAGYNEQFF. Written as DNA, the CDR3 is TGTGCCAGCAGCCCCGGACTAGCGGGGTACAATGAGCAGTTCTTC.

The J gene is TRBJ2-7, the V gene TRBV18; the match to TRBD1 covers 7 bases. Trimming took 2 bases from V and 0 from J; bases not matched to a gene: 4. CDR1 KGHSH and CDR2 LQKENI come from the germline V gene. This CDR3 has 15 residues. This chain's CDR3 is CASSPVAGGSYEQYF. DNA of the CDR3: TGTGCCAGCTCACCAGTTGCAGGGGGCTCCTACGAGCAGTACTTC.

The CDR3 protein is CASTPVAGTDTQYF. In nucleotides, the CDR3 is TGTGCCAGTACCCCAGTCGCAGGCACAGATACGCAGTATTTT. J is TRBJ2-3 and V is TRBV19; D is undetermined. The germline V gene encodes CDR1 LNHDA and CDR2 SQIVND (reference sequence). The CDR3 loop spans 14 amino acids. V was shortened by 7 bases and J by 1 base, with 12 bases between the two germline ends.

This sequence joins TRBV12-3 or TRBV12-4 and TRBJ2-7, with a tentative D call TRBD1 (7 bases). V lost 4 bases and J 9 bases, leaving 10 bases between the germline ends. CDR3 length: 11 amino acids. CDR3 in DNA: TGTGCCAGCAGTTCCAGGGGGGTGCAGTACTTC. Protein: CASSSRGVQYF.

In nucleotides, the CDR3 is TGTGCCTGGAGGCCCTTTAGCGGGGGGAAAGCAGATACGCAGTATTTT. The encoded protein is CAWRPFSGGKADTQYF. V gene TRBV30 combines with J gene TRBJ2-3, with 10 bases that match TRBD2. The CDR3 totals 16 residues. With 3 bases clipped from V and 4 bases from J, the junction kept 10 bases outside the gene matches. Germline CDR1 GTSNPN, CDR2 SVGIG (reference sequence).

The rearrangement links TRBV5-1 to TRBJ2-5; D gene ambiguous. V was trimmed by 5 bases and J by 5 bases, leaving 10 bases between them. Germline V gene data show CDR1 as SGHRS and CDR2 as YFSETQ. This CDR3 is 12 amino acids long. CDR3 DNA: TGCGCCAGCAGTTACCCCGGGGAGACCCAGTACTTC. Translating it yields CASSYPGETQYF.

This sequence joins TRBV11-2 and TRBJ2-1; TRBD2 matches at 10 bases. The CDR3 is 18 amino acids. Germline trimming cut 2 bases from V and 2 bases from J; bases unmatched to any gene: 9. The germline V gene has CDR1 SGHAT and CDR2 FQNNGV. Here the CDR3 DNA reads TGTGCCAGCAGCTTAAGCGGGGGGGCCGTGTTCACCTACAATGAGCAGTTCTTC. Residues: CASSLSGGAVFTYNEQFF.

In DNA form, the CDR3 reads TGTGCCACCAGTGATTTGCCGTGGACAATTGAAGCTTTCTTT. This sequence encodes CATSDLPWTIEAFF. The chain joins TRBV24-1 to TRBJ1-1; tentative D call: TRBD1 (5 bases). CDR3 size: 14 residues. With 0 bases removed from V and 7 bases from J, the gap between germline ends came to 11 bases. Germline V lookup: CDR1 KGHDR, CDR2 SFDVKD.

The V call is TRBV19, the J call TRBJ1-1; TRBD1 aligns across 8 bases. The CDR3 extends over 16 amino acids. Per the germline V gene, CDR1 is LNHDA and CDR2 is SQIVND (reference sequence). J was trimmed by 0 bases and V by 7 bases; bases with no gene match: 10. The CDR3 is CASTVDRGPMNTEAFF. As DNA, the CDR3 is TGTGCCAGTACTGTCGACAGGGGCCCAATGAACACTGAAGCTTTCTTT.

CDR3 nucleotides: TGTGCCAGCAGTTCCCCAGGACTACCTACTAGCACAGATACGCAGTATTTT. It codes for CASSSPGLPTSTDTQYF. V and J are TRBV27 and TRBJ2-3; tentatively, D is TRBD2 (6 bases). CDR3 size: 17 residues. CDR1 MNHEY and CDR2 SMNVEV come from the germline V gene (reference sequence). The V end was cut by 4 bases, the J end by 0 bases, with 17 bases between.

The chain couples TRBV23-1 to TRBJ1-5; D possibly corresponds to TRBD1 (5 bases). TRBV23-1 is an ORF for which the function is uncertain. V shed 3 bases and J shed 0 bases, with 18 bases lying between them. This CDR3 has 18 amino acids. Here the CDR3 reads CASSHSDTRIYSNQPQHF. In DNA, the CDR3 is TGCGCCAGCAGTCATTCGGACACGAGAATCTATAGCAATCAGCCCCAGCATTTT.

The genes are TRBV12-3 or TRBV12-4 and TRBJ1-6; D gene ambiguous. The CDR3 is 12 amino acids. With 2 bases removed from V and 16 bases from J, the gap between germline ends came to 12 bases. For the CDR3, the DNA is TGTGCCAGCAGTTTATTGCGCCCGCCTCTCCACTTT. Translation gives CASSLLRPPLHF.

This clone appeared once. The chain recombines TRBV9 with TRBJ1-1, with 7 bases that match TRBD1. Germline CDR1 and CDR2: SGDLS and YYNGEE. This CDR3 comprises 15 residues. Trimming took 1 base from V and 0 from J; bases not matched to a gene: 3. Here the CDR3 reads CASSVQGQMNTEAFF. DNA for the CDR3: TGTGCCAGCAGCGTACAGGGACAGATGAACACTGAAGCTTTCTTT.

The chain links TRBV6-6 to TRBJ2-7; 9 nucleotides align to TRBD2. CDR1 is MNHNY, CDR2 SVGAGI, per germline (reference sequence). CDR3 size: 14 residues. The J segment lost 5 bases and the V segment lost 4 bases, leaving 6 bases of the junction unmatched. CDR3 coding DNA: TGTGCCAGCAGTTTCGGACTAGCGAGAGACGAGCAGTACTTC. It is translated as CASSFGLARDEQYF.

This clone was counted only a few times. This chain links TRBV7-3 with TRBJ1-6, with 7 bases aligning to TRBD1. CDR1 and CDR2 from the germline V gene are SGHTA and FQGTGA. V lost 3 bases, J lost 9 bases, and 5 bases stayed unmatched. The CDR3 totals 14 residues. In nucleotides, the CDR3 is TGTGCCAGCAGCTTGGGACAGTGGGGTTCACCCCTCCACTTT. Its protein product is CASSLGQWGSPLHF. The full variable domain, completed using reference TRBV7-3 and TRBJ1-6, is GAGVSQTPSNKVTEKGKYVELRCDPISGHTALYWYRQSLGQGPEFLIYFQGTGAADDSGLPNDRFFAVRPEGSVSTLKIQRTERGDSAVYLCASSLGQWGSPLHFGNGTRLTVT.

The CDR3 loop is CASSLTSTEAFF. DNA of the CDR3: TGTGCCAGCAGCCTTACAAGTACTGAAGCTTTCTTT. J is TRBJ1-1 and V is TRBV3-1 (or the pseudogene TRBV3-2); no clear D. V was shortened by 4 bases and J by 5 bases, with 8 bases between the two germline ends. Germline loops: CDR1 LGHDT, CDR2 YNNKEL (reference sequence). The CDR3 covers 12 residues.

The rearrangement uses TRBV6-5 and TRBJ2-7, with D perhaps TRBD2 (7 bases). V gave up 2 bases and J gave up 0 bases, with 14 bases separating them. The germline V gene has CDR1 MNHEY and CDR2 SVGAGI. The CDR3 length is 16 residues. CDR3 region: CASSYGGGRASYEQYF. CDR3 bases: TGTGCCAGCAGTTACGGGGGGGGCAGGGCCTCCTACGAGCAGTACTTC.

This clone was seen just once. V is TRBV11-2 and J is TRBJ2-1; TRBD2 agrees at 7 bases. The trim removed 8 bases at V and 1 base at J, leaving 11 bases unmatched. The CDR3 sequence is 16 residues long. Germline lookup yields CDR1 SGHAT and CDR2 FQNNGV. CDR3 coding DNA: TGTGCCAGCCTCACTAAGACTAGCAGTTCCTACAATGAGCAGTTCTTC. Translating gives CASLTKTSSSYNEQFF.